This record concerns one T cell receptor beta chain sequence. Per the authors' pipeline: Estimation of nucleated cell counts was performed using reference gene primer amplification. TCRdb's copy holds only in-frame clones and misses some; the assay was immunoSEQ multiplex PCR. Clone size and the V and J calls come from that table; the DNA yielded D and trimming. The sample comprises tens of thousands of clones, more than 70% of which are singletons, and around 4% rests with the top ten. The sample comes from a study of blood T cell repertoires in COVID-19. Study-level background: The United States, Italy and Spain were the sources of the acute and convalescent COVID-19 samples. In each case, the material was cDNA or gDNA derived from T cells, B-cell-depleted T cells, or PBMCs.

The CDR3 runs 20 residues. J lost 3 bases, V lost 0 bases, and 19 bases had no gene match. Looked up from germline, CDR1 is MGHRA and CDR2 is YSYEKL. The receptor was isolated from a man aged 80 or over with active COVID-19. The sample consisted of peripheral blood. The chain uses TRBV4-1 and TRBJ2-7; the match to TRBD1 covers 8 bases. The CDR3 is CASSQEPGGSVSRGGYEQYF. CDR3 coding DNA: TGCGCCAGCAGCCAAGAGCCAGGGGGCTCTGTTTCGCGAGGGGGCTACGAGCAGTACTTC.